Each of the 8 T cell receptor beta chains below was sequenced from the same sample in a study of control samples from healthy donors and cancer patients. Generated by immunoSEQ multiplex PCR, the TCRdb table keeps only in-frame clones and is missing some. In the table there are roughly 86,000 clones, about nine tenths of which are singletons. Sequencing was performed on blood. Source of these receptors: a woman between 18 and 30 years old in good health.

This clone occurred once. This rearrangement joins TRBV6-5 to TRBJ2-3; a possible D gene is TRBD1 (6 bases). Germline loops: CDR1 MNHEY, CDR2 SVGAGI. CDR3 length equals 14 residues. Trimming removed 6 bases at V and 0 bases at J, with 10 bases between. The CDR3: CASSRGSSTDTQYF. In DNA form, the CDR3 reads TGTGCCAGCAGCAGGGGTTCTAGCACAGATACGCAGTATTTT.

V and J are TRBV27 and TRBJ2-2; D is uncertain. V lost 5 bases and J lost 4, with 8 bases in between. The CDR3 is 13 residues long. Germline V gene lookup returns CDR1 MNHEY and CDR2 SMNVEV (reference sequence). The CDR3 region has the DNA TGTGCCAGCAGTCTCGACCCCACCGGGGAGCTGTTTTTT. Protein: CASSLDPTGELFF.

The rearrangement links TRBV2 to TRBJ2-5, with a weak D call TRBD2 (6 bases). The V end lost 4 bases, the J end lost 5 bases, and 17 bases lay between the germline ends. Germline CDR1 SNHLY, CDR2 FYNNEI. CDR3 size: 15 residues. CDR3 nucleotide sequence: TGTGCCAGCAGTGCGCACGGGATCCGGGGGGAGACCCAGTACTTC. It encodes CASSAHGIRGETQYF.

The gene calls are TRBV2 and TRBJ1-5; tentatively, D is TRBD1 (5 bases). CDR3 length equals 13 residues. Trimming stripped 8 bases from V and 1 base from J, with 9 bases between. CDR1 is SNHLY and CDR2 is FYNNEI in the germline V gene. In DNA form, the CDR3 reads TGTGCCAGCCGGGCAGGGAGCAATCAGCCCCAGCATTTT. This sequence encodes CASRAGSNQPQHF.

V and J are TRBV2 and TRBJ2-5; 7 bases are a match to TRBD1. J was trimmed by 4 bases and V by 8 bases; bases with no gene match: 4. CDR1 is SNHLY and CDR2 is FYNNEI in the germline V gene. This CDR3 comprises 12 residues. The CDR3 DNA reads TGTGCCAGCCTAAACAGGGGAGAGACCCAGTACTTC. Protein product: CASLNRGETQYF.

The chain couples TRBV2 to TRBJ2-1; 11 bases are shared with TRBD1. Germline CDR1 and CDR2: SNHLY and FYNNEI. Trimming at V came to 7 bases and at J to 8 bases, leaving 7 bases not matched to a gene. This CDR3 region has 14 residues. In DNA, the CDR3 is TGTGCCAGCATCGCGGACAGGGGGCGGGATGAGCAGTTCTTC. It codes for CASIADRGRDEQFF.

The chain couples TRBV11-1 to TRBJ1-4; a weak D match, TRBD1 (5 bases). The CDR3 has 14 residues. V lost 3 bases, J lost 0 bases, and 5 bases lay in between. The V gene's germline CDR1 is SGHAT and CDR2 FQDESV (reference sequence). The CDR3 DNA reads TGTGCCAGCAGCTTGACAGCAACTAATGAAAAACTGTTTTTT. This encodes CASSLTATNEKLFF.

This clone has a single count. The chain has TRBV11-2 and TRBJ2-7; 8 bases line up with TRBD2. The CDR3 has 15 residues. The V gene's germline CDR1 is SGHAT and CDR2 FQNNGV. The V gene end was trimmed by 1 base and the J gene end by 2 bases; junction bases not matched to a gene: 4. This CDR3 reads CASSLGFGGAYEQYF. CDR3 DNA sequence: TGTGCCAGCAGCTTAGGATTCGGGGGGGCCTACGAGCAGTACTTC.